Listed below are T cell receptor beta chains from one sample, sequenced in a study of T cell repertoires in cytomegalovirus infection. One entry per CDR3 protein, called by TCRdb with MiXCR from the reads. The data hold hundreds of thousands of distinct CDR3 sequences, with about 9.1% observed a single time. Sequencing was carried out using PBMCs. These TCRs come from a human donor in good health (CMV status not recorded). Some clones in this sample may be carry-over from other donors' samples. The CDR3 runs from the conserved cysteine through the conserved F or W. Each record gives: J gene, V gene, CDR3 protein.

j_gene: TRBJ2-2
v_gene: TRBV7-2
CDR3aa: CASSLDAGGELFF

j_gene: TRBJ1-2
v_gene: TRBV20-1
CDR3aa: CSGGQGAKGYTF

j_gene: TRBJ2-1
v_gene: TRBV28
CDR3aa: CASSGLAGANEQFF

j_gene: TRBJ2-1
v_gene: TRBV29-1
CDR3aa: CSVEGTGYSYNEQFF

j_gene: TRBJ2-5
v_gene: TRBV29-1
CDR3aa: CSVEAPHLSTSYQETQYF

j_gene: TRBJ2-1
v_gene: TRBV29-1
CDR3aa: CSVSLARGNEQFF

j_gene: TRBJ2-3
v_gene: TRBV4-1
CDR3aa: CASSRSKVTDTQYF

j_gene: TRBJ2-2
v_gene: TRBV7-9
CDR3aa: CASSLSRGDDTGELFF

j_gene: TRBJ2-1
v_gene: TRBV9
CDR3aa: CASSSGTSGPILFF

j_gene: TRBJ1-2
v_gene: TRBV7-2
CDR3aa: CASSPSTYGYTF

j_gene: TRBJ1-1
v_gene: TRBV6-5
CDR3aa: CASSYSTAGDTEAFF

j_gene: TRBJ2-5
v_gene: TRBV11-2
CDR3aa: CASSLSSGGGETQYF

j_gene: TRBJ2-3
v_gene: TRBV3-1
CDR3aa: CASSLPASGGYTQYF

j_gene: TRBJ2-3
v_gene: TRBV24-1
CDR3aa: CATSDPGTSTDTQYF

j_gene: TRBJ1-2
v_gene: TRBV29-1
CDR3aa: CSVDVGRTRGYTF

j_gene: TRBJ1-2
v_gene: TRBV29-1
CDR3aa: CSVEVEGTPYGYTF

j_gene: TRBJ1-5
v_gene: TRBV6-6
CDR3aa: CASSYSGFGQPQHF

j_gene: TRBJ1-1
v_gene: TRBV6-2/TRBV6-3
CDR3aa: CASSYVAGQQAFF

j_gene: TRBJ2-2
v_gene: TRBV6-2/TRBV6-3
CDR3aa: CASSQGGDTGELFF

j_gene: TRBJ2-5
v_gene: TRBV28
CDR3aa: CASSSGTSGDKAQYF

j_gene: TRBJ2-1
v_gene: TRBV7-9
CDR3aa: CASSLARQGYNEQFF

j_gene: TRBJ2-3
v_gene: TRBV20-1
CDR3aa: CSAEKAGDSTDTQYF

j_gene: TRBJ2-1
v_gene: TRBV9
CDR3aa: CASSGQKNEQFF

j_gene: TRBJ2-1
v_gene: TRBV5-4
CDR3aa: CASSLPGLLHNEQFF

j_gene: TRBJ1-2
v_gene: TRBV10-3
CDR3aa: CAMAQDRGLYGYTF

j_gene: TRBJ2-1
v_gene: TRBV9
CDR3aa: CASSVLGENEQFF

j_gene: TRBJ1-2
v_gene: TRBV6-2/TRBV6-3
CDR3aa: CASSSTGTGTNYGYTF

j_gene: TRBJ1-6
v_gene: TRBV7-8
CDR3aa: CASSSTVYNSPLHF

j_gene: TRBJ2-3
v_gene: TRBV2
CDR3aa: CASLGLADLLDTQYF

j_gene: TRBJ1-5
v_gene: TRBV7-8
CDR3aa: CASSYQGGGDQPQHF

j_gene: TRBJ2-2
v_gene: TRBV7-2
CDR3aa: CASSLSDINTGELFF

j_gene: TRBJ1-6
v_gene: TRBV7-8
CDR3aa: CASSPIQGANNSPLHF

j_gene: TRBJ1-2
v_gene: TRBV28
CDR3aa: CASSTTTDYGYTF

j_gene: TRBJ2-3
v_gene: TRBV7-2
CDR3aa: CASRSSGGSTDTQYF

j_gene: TRBJ2-1
v_gene: TRBV20-1
CDR3aa: CSATPRANEQFF

j_gene: TRBJ2-1
v_gene: TRBV7-9
CDR3aa: CASSAPSSYNEQFF

j_gene: TRBJ1-2
v_gene: TRBV29-1
CDR3aa: CSALIRDALNYGYTF

j_gene: TRBJ2-6
v_gene: TRBV4-3
CDR3aa: CASSQDGVSGANVLTF

j_gene: TRBJ1-1
v_gene: TRBV28
CDR3aa: CASRDRGGVNTEAFF

j_gene: TRBJ1-5
v_gene: TRBV6-6
CDR3aa: CASTTAQGPQENQPQHF

j_gene: TRBJ2-3
v_gene: TRBV6-4
CDR3aa: CASIPDGTSPTDTQYF